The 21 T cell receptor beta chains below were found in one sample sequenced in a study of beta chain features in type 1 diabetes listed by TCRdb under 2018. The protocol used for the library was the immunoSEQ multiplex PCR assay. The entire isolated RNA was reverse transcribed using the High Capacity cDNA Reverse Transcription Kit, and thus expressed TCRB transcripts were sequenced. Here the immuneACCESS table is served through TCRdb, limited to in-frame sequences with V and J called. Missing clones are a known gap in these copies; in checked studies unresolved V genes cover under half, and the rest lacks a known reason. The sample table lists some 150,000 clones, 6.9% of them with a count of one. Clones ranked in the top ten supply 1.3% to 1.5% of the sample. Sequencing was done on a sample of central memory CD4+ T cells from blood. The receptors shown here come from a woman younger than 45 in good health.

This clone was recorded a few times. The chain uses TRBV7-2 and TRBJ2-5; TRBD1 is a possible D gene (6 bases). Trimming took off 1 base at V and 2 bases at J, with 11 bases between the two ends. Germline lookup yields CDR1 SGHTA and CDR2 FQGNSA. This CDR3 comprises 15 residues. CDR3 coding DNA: TGTGCCAGCAGCTTAGTGACAGGAGTACAAGAGACCCAGTACTTC. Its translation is CASSLVTGVQETQYF.

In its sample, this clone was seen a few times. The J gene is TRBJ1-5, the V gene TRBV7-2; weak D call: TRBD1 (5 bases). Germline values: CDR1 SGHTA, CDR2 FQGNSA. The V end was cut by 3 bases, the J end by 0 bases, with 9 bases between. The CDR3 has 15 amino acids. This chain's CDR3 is CASSFFDSSNQPQHF. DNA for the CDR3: TGTGCCAGCAGCTTCTTCGACAGTAGCAATCAGCCCCAGCATTTT.

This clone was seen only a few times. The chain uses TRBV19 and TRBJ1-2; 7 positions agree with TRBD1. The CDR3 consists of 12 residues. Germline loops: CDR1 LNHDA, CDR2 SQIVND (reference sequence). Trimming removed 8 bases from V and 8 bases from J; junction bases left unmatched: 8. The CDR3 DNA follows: TGTGCCAGTGGAGAGGGACAGAAGGGCTACACCTTC. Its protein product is CASGEGQKGYTF.

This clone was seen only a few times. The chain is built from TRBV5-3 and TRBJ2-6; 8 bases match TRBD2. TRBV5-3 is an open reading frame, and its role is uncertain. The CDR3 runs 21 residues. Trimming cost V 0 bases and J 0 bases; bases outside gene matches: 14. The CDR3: CARSLVSLASGSTSGANVLTF. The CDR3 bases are TGTGCCAGAAGCTTGGTGAGTCTCGCGAGCGGGAGTACCTCTGGGGCCAACGTCCTGACTTTC.

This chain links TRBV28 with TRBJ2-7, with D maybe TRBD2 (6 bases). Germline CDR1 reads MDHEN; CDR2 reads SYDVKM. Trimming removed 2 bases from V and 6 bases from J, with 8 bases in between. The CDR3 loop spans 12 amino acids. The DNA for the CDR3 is TGTGCCAGCAGTTTAGCCGGGGGCGAGCAGTACTTC. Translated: CASSLAGGEQYF.

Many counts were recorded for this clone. The CDR3 nucleotides are TGTGCCAGCTCATCCGGGACTAGTAGTCGTATCGGGTACTTC. It encodes CASSSGTSSRIGYF. The J gene is TRBJ2-4, the V gene TRBV18; 8 bases match TRBD2. With V trimmed by 5 bases and J by 15 bases, 15 bases remained unmatched. Germline V CDR1 and CDR2: KGHSH, LQKENI. The CDR3 is 14 residues long.

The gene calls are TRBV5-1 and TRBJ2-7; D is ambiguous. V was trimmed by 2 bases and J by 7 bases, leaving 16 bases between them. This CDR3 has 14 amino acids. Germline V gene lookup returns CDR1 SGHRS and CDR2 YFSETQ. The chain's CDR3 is CASSFGQASDEQYF. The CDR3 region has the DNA TGCGCCAGCAGCTTTGGGCAGGCGAGTGATGAGCAGTACTTC. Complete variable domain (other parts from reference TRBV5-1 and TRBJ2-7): KAGVTQTPRYLIKTRGQQVTLSCSPISGHRSVSWYQQTPGQGLQFLFEYFSETQRNKGNFPGRFSGRQFSNSRSEMNVSTLELGDSALYLCASSFGQASDEQYFGPGTRLTVT.

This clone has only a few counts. Written as DNA, the CDR3 is TGTGCCATATTGGGGGCACCCCGAGGGTACAATGAGCAGTTCTTC. Encoded protein: CAILGAPRGYNEQFF. V usage is TRBV6-1 and J usage is TRBJ2-1; D may be TRBD1 (6 bases). The CDR3 length is 15 residues. Germline V lookup: CDR1 MNHNS, CDR2 SASEGT. Deletions cut 10 bases from V and 4 bases from J, with 20 bases between.

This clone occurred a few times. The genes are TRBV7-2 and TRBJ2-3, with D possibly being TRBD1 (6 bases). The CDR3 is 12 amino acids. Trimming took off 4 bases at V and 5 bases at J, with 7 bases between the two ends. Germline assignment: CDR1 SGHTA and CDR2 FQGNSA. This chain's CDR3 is CASSYREDTQYF. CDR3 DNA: TGTGCCAGCAGCTACAGGGAAGATACGCAGTATTTT.

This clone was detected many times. As DNA, the CDR3 is TGCAGCGCAGGGGCAAGAGAAATTGGCACAGATACGCAGTATTTT. Translation: CSAGAREIGTDTQYF. The chain uses TRBV29-1 and TRBJ2-3; a possible D gene is TRBD1 (6 bases). Trimming cost V 7 bases and J 1 base, with 18 bases left between them. Germline V lookup: CDR1 SQVTM, CDR2 ANQGSEA. The CDR3 covers 15 residues.

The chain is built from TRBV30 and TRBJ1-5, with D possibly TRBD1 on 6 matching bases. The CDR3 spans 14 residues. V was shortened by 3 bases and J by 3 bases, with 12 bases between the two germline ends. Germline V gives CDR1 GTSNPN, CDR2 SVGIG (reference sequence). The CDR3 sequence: CAWSEGQNNQPQHF. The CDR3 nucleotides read TGTGCCTGGAGCGAAGGACAGAACAATCAGCCCCAGCATTTT.

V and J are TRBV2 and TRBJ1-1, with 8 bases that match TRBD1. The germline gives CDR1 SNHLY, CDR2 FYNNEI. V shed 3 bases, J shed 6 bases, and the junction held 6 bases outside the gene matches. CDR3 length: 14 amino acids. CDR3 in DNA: TGTGCCAGCAGTGATCGGGACAGGTTCTCTGAAGCTTTCTTT. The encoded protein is CASSDRDRFSEAFF.

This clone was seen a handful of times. In DNA, the CDR3 is TGCGCCAGCAGCAAAGCTCAATTAGCGGGAGGGCCCTTGGAGACCCAGTACTTC. Amino acid sequence: CASSKAQLAGGPLETQYF. The chain is built from TRBV5-1 and TRBJ2-5; 11 nucleotides line up with TRBD2. The CDR3 is made up of 18 amino acids. Unmatched junction bases numbered 16, after V lost 4 bases and J lost 5 bases. Germline V lookup: CDR1 SGHRS, CDR2 YFSETQ. Together with reference TRBV5-1 and TRBJ2-5, the CDR3 gives the full variable domain: KAGVTQTPRYLIKTRGQQVTLSCSPISGHRSVSWYQQTPGQGLQFLFEYFSETQRNKGNFPGRFSGRQFSNSRSEMNVSTLELGDSALYLCASSKAQLAGGPLETQYFGPGTRLLVL.

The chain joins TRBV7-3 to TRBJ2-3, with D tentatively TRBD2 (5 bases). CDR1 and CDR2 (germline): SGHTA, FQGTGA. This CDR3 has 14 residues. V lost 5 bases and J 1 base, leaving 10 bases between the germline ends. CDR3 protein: CASSQRAGTDTQYF. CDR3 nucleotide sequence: TGTGCCAGCAGCCAAAGAGCGGGCACAGATACGCAGTATTTT.

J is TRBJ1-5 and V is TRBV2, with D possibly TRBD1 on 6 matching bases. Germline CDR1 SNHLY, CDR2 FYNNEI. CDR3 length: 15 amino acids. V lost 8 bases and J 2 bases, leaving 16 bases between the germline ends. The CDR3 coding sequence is TGTGCCAGCTGGGGGGGCGCGGGGCGCAATCAGCCCCAGCATTTT. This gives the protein CASWGGAGRNQPQHF.

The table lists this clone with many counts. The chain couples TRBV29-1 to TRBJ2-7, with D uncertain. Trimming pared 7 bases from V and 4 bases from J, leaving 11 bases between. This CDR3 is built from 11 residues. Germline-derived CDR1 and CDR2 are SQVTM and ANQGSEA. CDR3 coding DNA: TGCAGCGCAAAAGACAAGTACGAGCAGTACTTC. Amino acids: CSAKDKYEQYF.

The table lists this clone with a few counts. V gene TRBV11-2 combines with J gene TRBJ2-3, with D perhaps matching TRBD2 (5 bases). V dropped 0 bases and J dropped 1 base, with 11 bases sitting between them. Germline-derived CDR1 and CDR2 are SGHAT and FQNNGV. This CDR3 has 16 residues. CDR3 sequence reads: CASSLDRGIGTDTQYF. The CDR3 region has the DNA TGTGCCAGCAGCTTAGATCGAGGGATCGGCACAGATACGCAGTATTTT. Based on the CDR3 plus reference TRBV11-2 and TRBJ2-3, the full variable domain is EAGVAQSPRYKIIEKRQSVAFWCNPISGHATLYWYQQILGQGPKLLIQFQNNGVVDDSQLPKDRFSAERLKGVDSTLKIQPAKLEDSAVYLCASSLDRGIGTDTQYFGPGTRLTVL.

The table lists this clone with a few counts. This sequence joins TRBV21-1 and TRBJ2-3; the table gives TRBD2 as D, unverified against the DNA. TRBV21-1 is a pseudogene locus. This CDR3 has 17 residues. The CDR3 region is CASSKVWASEYTDTQYF. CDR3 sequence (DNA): TGTGCCAGCAGCAAAGTTTGGGCTAGCGAGTACACAGATACGCAGTATTTT.

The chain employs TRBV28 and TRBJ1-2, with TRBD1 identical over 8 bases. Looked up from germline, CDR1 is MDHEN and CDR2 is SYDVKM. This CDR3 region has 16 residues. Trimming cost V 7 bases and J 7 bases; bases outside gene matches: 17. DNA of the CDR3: TGTGCCAGCACTTTCGGGGGTGCGCAGGGGGCGGGTGGCTACACCTTC. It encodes CASTFGGAQGAGGYTF.

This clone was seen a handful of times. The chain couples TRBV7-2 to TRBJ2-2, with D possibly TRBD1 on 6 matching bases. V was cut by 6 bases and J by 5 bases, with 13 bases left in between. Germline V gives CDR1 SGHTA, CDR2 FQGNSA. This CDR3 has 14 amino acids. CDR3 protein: CASRTGSRTGELFF. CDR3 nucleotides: TGTGCCAGCAGAACAGGGTCGAGGACCGGGGAGCTGTTTTTT.

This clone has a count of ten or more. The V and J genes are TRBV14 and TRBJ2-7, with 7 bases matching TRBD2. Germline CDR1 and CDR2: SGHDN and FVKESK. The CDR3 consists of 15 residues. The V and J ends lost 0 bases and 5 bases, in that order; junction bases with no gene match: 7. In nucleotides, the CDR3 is TGTGCCAGCAGCCAAGATAAAGGGCGGGAGAACGAGCAGTACTTC. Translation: CASSQDKGRENEQYF.